This T cell receptor beta chain was identified during a study of blood T cell repertoires in COVID-19. Study as a whole: T cells, B-cell-depleted T cells, or PBMCs provided the cDNA or gDNA that served as material.

As handled by the study authors: Estimation of nucleated cell counts relied on the amplification of reference gene primers. Libraries were prepared by immunoSEQ multiplex PCR; TCRdb keeps only in-frame clonotypes and omits some of them. V, J and clone size reflect that table, while D and trimming were determined from the DNA. The profile shows about 340,000 clones, 80% to 90% of them singletons. The specimen was peripheral blood. The clonotype was recovered from a young man with active or convalescent COVID-19.

This CDR3 is CASSQGTDNEQFF. CDR3 DNA: TGTGCCAGCAGCCAAGGGACAGACAATGAGCAGTTCTTC. The chain is built from TRBV4-2 and TRBJ2-1; D may be TRBD1 (6 bases). The CDR3 covers 13 residues. V lost 1 base and J 5 bases, leaving 6 bases between the germline ends. CDR1 and CDR2 from the germline V gene are LGHNA and YNFKEQ.